This TCR beta chain was recorded in a study of T cell responses to AZD1222 COVID-19 vaccine. Study at large: Second-dose schedules of about 4 or about 12 weeks were combined. Study outcomes and limitations: The donor cohort was predominantly white British with a female majority, and clonal diversity may have been underestimated. Receipt of two AZD1222 doses was followed by a rise in Spike-specific TCR breadth and depth.

A note on this clone: Antigen specificity is unknown.

Using immunoSEQ multiplex PCR, the repertoire was profiled, and TCRdb retains in-frame clones only, with some absent. The sample yields about 120,000 clones, around 87% seen once. The clonotype was recovered from an adult in good health. Sequencing used peripheral blood, obtained on day 0 of AZD1222 vaccination.

As DNA, the CDR3 is TGTGCCAGCAGCTTAGAGGGCCCGGGGCTATGGTATGGCTACACCTTC. Amino acids: CASSLEGPGLWYGYTF. V gene TRBV11-2 combines with J gene TRBJ1-2, with D possibly being TRBD1 (5 bases). The CDR3 extends over 16 amino acids. Germline V gene lookup returns CDR1 SGHAT and CDR2 FQNNGV. V shed 0 bases and J shed 5 bases, with 16 bases lying between them.